This T cell receptor beta chain was found in a study of blood T cell repertoires in COVID-19. Whole-study context: COVID-19 samples collected from the United States, Italy and Spain covered acute and convalescent phases.

Participant-reported clinical history was the basis for cohort assignment. CDR1 is SGHVS and CDR2 is FQNEAQ in the germline V gene. This CDR3 comprises 14 residues. The V end lost 1 base, the J end lost 6 bases, and 13 bases lay between the germline ends. As originally analysed: For nucleated cells, counts were estimated from reference gene primer amplification. This table comes from immunoSEQ multiplex PCR, and its TCRdb copy is limited to in-frame clones, with some not included. The V and J calls and clone size were taken over from that table, and D and trimming were inferred from the DNA. Among 270,000 or so clones listed, around 90% were seen once.

The receptor was isolated from a middle-aged woman with acute COVID-19. Sequenced input: PBMCs or T cells enriched from blood (not recorded which). This chain uses TRBV7-8 with TRBJ2-7; D is possibly TRBD1 (5 bases). The CDR3: CASSLEQGFAEQYF. As DNA, the CDR3 is TGTGCCAGCAGCTTAGAGCAGGGATTTGCCGAGCAGTACTTC. The full variable domain, with the rest looked up from reference TRBV7-8 and TRBJ2-7, is GAGVSQSPRYKVAKRGQDVALRCDPISGHVSLFWYQQALGQGPEFLTYFQNEAQLDKSGLPSDRFFAERPEGSVSTLKIQRTQQEDSAVYLCASSLEQGFAEQYFGPGTRLTVT.